One and the same sample provided the 31 T cell receptor beta chains below, sequenced in a study of T cell responses to AZD1222 COVID-19 vaccine. The repertoire was sequenced with immunoSEQ multiplex PCR; TCRdb's copy has only in-frame clones and lacks some. The data contain 190,000 or so clones, approximately 93% of them singletons. Sequenced material: peripheral blood, taken 28 days after the second AZD1222 dose. The receptor source for this set is an adult who received the AZD1222 COVID-19 vaccine.

In its sample, this clone was seen once. The chain uses TRBV28 and TRBJ2-7, with TRBD1 identical over 7 bases. The CDR3 contains 15 residues. Per the germline V gene, CDR1 is MDHEN and CDR2 is SYDVKM. V dropped 4 bases and J dropped 8; count of bases not matched to a gene: 14. DNA for the CDR3: TGTGCCAGCAGTTCTGGGGACACCACAGGGGAAAAGCAGTACTTC. Amino acid sequence: CASSSGDTTGEKQYF.

The V call is TRBV28, the J call TRBJ1-2; 8 nucleotides align to TRBD1. The CDR3 is 16 residues long. Germline-derived CDR1 and CDR2 are MDHEN and SYDVKM. Unmatched junction bases numbered 11, after V lost 5 bases and J lost 3 bases. CDR3 nucleotides: TGTGCCAGCAGTCCACGGACAGGGAGGGGCGACTATGGCTACACCTTC. Translation gives CASSPRTGRGDYGYTF.

V gene TRBV6-1 combines with J gene TRBJ1-5; the D is unclear. Germline CDR1 and CDR2: MNHNS and SASEGT. The CDR3 has 14 residues. The ends were cut back, 0 bases at V and 4 bases at J, with 7 bases in the middle. The CDR3 sequence: CASSEAHGNQPQHF. CDR3 in DNA: TGTGCCAGCAGTGAAGCCCACGGAAATCAGCCCCAGCATTTT.

The V call is TRBV7-3, the J call TRBJ2-1; D remains unclear. From germline, CDR1 is SGHTA and CDR2 FQGTGA. The CDR3 extends over 13 amino acids. Trimming pared 1 base from V and 4 bases from J, leaving 5 bases between. CDR3 sequence (DNA): TGTGCCAGCAGCTTAATGGGTTACAATGAGCAGTTCTTC. This translates into CASSLMGYNEQFF.

V usage is TRBV9 and J usage is TRBJ1-2, with no clear D. Looked up from germline, CDR1 is SGDLS and CDR2 is YYNGEE. With 1 base removed from V and 0 bases from J, the gap between germline ends came to 10 bases. The CDR3 length is 15 residues. Here the CDR3 DNA reads TGTGCCAGCAGCGTATCGGCGGACCCTAACTATGGCTACACCTTC. Translated: CASSVSADPNYGYTF.

This chain joins TRBV12-5 and TRBJ2-7; D might be TRBD2 (7 bases). Trimming took off 5 bases at V and 1 base at J, with 15 bases between the two ends. CDR1 and CDR2 (germline): LGHNT, FRNRAP. CDR3 length equals 15 residues. Here the CDR3 reads CASGGGDITSYEQYF. The CDR3 DNA follows: TGTGCTAGTGGTGGGGGGGACATTACGTCCTACGAGCAGTACTTC.

The chain couples TRBV3-1 (or the pseudogene TRBV3-2) to TRBJ1-3; D call uncertain. The length of the CDR3 is 15 residues. Germline V gene sequence: CDR1 LGHDT, CDR2 YNNKEL (reference sequence). The germline V and J ends were trimmed by 2 bases and 4 bases, with 12 bases remaining between them. The CDR3 nucleotides are TGTGCCAGCAGCCAACGTGCTTCTGCGGGAAACACCATATATTTT. Its protein product is CASSQRASAGNTIYF.

The CDR3 region is CASSPRGQGSYEQYF. The CDR3 region has the DNA TGTGCCAGCTCACCCCGGGGGCAGGGCTCCTACGAGCAGTACTTC. This sequence joins TRBV18 and TRBJ2-7, with D perhaps being TRBD1 or TRBD2 (6 bases each). V was pared by 3 bases and J by 0 bases, with 12 bases between. The CDR3 has 15 residues. Germline V gives CDR1 KGHSH, CDR2 LQKENI.

The chain couples TRBV7-3 to TRBJ1-1; unclear D gene. CDR1 and CDR2 from the germline V gene are SGHTA and FQGTGA. Trimming cost V 2 bases and J 3 bases, with 7 bases left between them. The CDR3 runs to 13 residues. CDR3 bases: TGTGCCAGCAGCTTAGGAGGAGACACTGAAGCTTTCTTT. This encodes CASSLGGDTEAFF.

The rearrangement joins TRBV4-3 to TRBJ1-2, with D unresolved. Trimming took off 0 bases at V and 4 bases at J, with 12 bases between the two ends. Germline V gene data show CDR1 as LGHNA and CDR2 as YSLEER. The CDR3 has 15 residues. CDR3: CASSQDTQIAYGYTF. The CDR3 bases are TGCGCCAGCAGCCAAGATACACAGATTGCCTATGGCTACACCTTC.

V and J are TRBV5-4 and TRBJ2-5; TRBD1 agrees at 11 bases. The CDR3 runs 13 residues. The J segment lost 5 bases and the V segment lost 3 bases, leaving 0 bases of the junction unmatched. Germline values: CDR1 SGHNT, CDR2 YYREEE (reference sequence). This chain's CDR3 is CASSWDRGETQYF. The CDR3 DNA sequence: TGTGCCAGCAGCTGGGACAGGGGGGAGACCCAGTACTTC.

The chain is built from TRBV27 and TRBJ2-5; TRBD2 is a possible D gene (5 bases). The CDR3 is made up of 14 amino acids. The V and J ends lost 3 bases and 7 bases respectively, with 15 bases between them. Germline V lookup: CDR1 MNHEY, CDR2 SMNVEV (reference sequence). The CDR3 reads CASSFYSGRGTQYF. The DNA of the CDR3 is TGTGCCAGCAGTTTCTACAGCGGCCGGGGGACCCAGTACTTC.

This clone was seen a single time. The rearrangement joins TRBV5-4 to TRBJ2-7; weak D call: TRBD2 (6 bases). In germline, CDR1 is SGHNT, CDR2 YYREEE (reference sequence). Trimming removed 1 base from V and 6 bases from J, with 8 bases in between. The CDR3 has 12 residues. CDR3 region: CASSLRESEQYF. CDR3 bases: TGTGCCAGCAGCTTGCGGGAGAGCGAGCAGTACTTC.

This clone was found a few times. This sequence joins TRBV6-5 and TRBJ2-5, with D perhaps matching TRBD1 (6 bases). The CDR3 totals 14 residues. Germline V gene lookup returns CDR1 MNHEY and CDR2 SVGAGI. Trimming took 7 bases from V and 3 from J, leaving 15 bases between them. In DNA form, the CDR3 reads TGTGCCAGCAAACTACAACAGGGAAAAGAGACCCAGTACTTC. Translated, it gives CASKLQQGKETQYF.

This chain joins TRBV2 and TRBJ1-3, with D unresolved. Trimming took 2 bases from V and 4 from J, leaving 18 bases between them. Germline V CDR1 and CDR2: SNHLY, FYNNEI. This CDR3 is 17 amino acids long. The CDR3 nucleotides read TGTGCCAGCAGTGAAAGGGAACCTTATCAGCCAGGAAACACCATATATTTT. Translation gives CASSEREPYQPGNTIYF.

This clone was recorded only once. The chain has TRBV19 and TRBJ1-5; 7 bases agree with TRBD1. The germline V gene has CDR1 LNHDA and CDR2 SQIVND (reference sequence). CDR3 length: 14 amino acids. J was trimmed by 2 bases and V by 7 bases; bases with no gene match: 5. The CDR3 region is CASNRGPGNQPQHF. The CDR3 DNA reads as TGTGCCAGTAACAGGGGCCCTGGCAATCAGCCCCAGCATTTT.

The gene calls are TRBV5-1 and TRBJ2-7, with 7 bases lining up with TRBD1. This CDR3 has 14 amino acids. V dropped 1 base and J dropped 2; count of bases not matched to a gene: 3. From germline, CDR1 is SGHRS and CDR2 YFSETQ. The DNA for the CDR3 is TGCGCCAGCAGCTTGACAGGGGCTACCTACGAGCAGTACTTC. Its translation: CASSLTGATYEQYF.

The chain has TRBV15 and TRBJ2-3; D possibly uses TRBD1 or TRBD2 (7 bases each). Trimming left V 1 base short and J 0 bases short, with 20 bases between. The CDR3 spans 19 residues. Germline lookup yields CDR1 LNHNV and CDR2 YYDKDF (reference sequence). CDR3 DNA: TGTGCCACCAGCAGAGGAAAGGGGAGGGACAGAACTAGCACAGATACGCAGTATTTT. Translated, it gives CATSRGKGRDRTSTDTQYF.

In DNA, the CDR3 is TGTGCCAGCATCTTGACAGGGGGAGGTGAAGCTTTCTTT. It codes for CASILTGGGEAFF. The genes are TRBV12-3 or TRBV12-4 and TRBJ1-1; 9 bases map to TRBD1. The CDR3 loop spans 13 amino acids. Trimming removed 7 bases from V and 7 bases from J; junction bases left unmatched: 7.

This clone was seen more than once but under ten times. The chain has TRBV6-2 or TRBV6-3 and TRBJ1-1; tentative D call: TRBD1 (6 bases). The V and J ends lost 6 bases and 3 bases respectively, with 26 bases between them. Looked up from germline, CDR1 is MNHEY and CDR2 is SVGEGT. The CDR3 has 18 residues. The CDR3: CASSTPQGSWGADTEAFF. The CDR3 DNA is TGTGCCAGCAGCACCCCGCAAGGATCATGGGGGGCGGACACTGAAGCTTTCTTT.

The V and J genes are TRBV11-2 and TRBJ2-5, with D unresolved. The germline CDR1 and CDR2 sequences are SGHAT and FQNNGV. The CDR3 has 13 amino acids. Trimming removed 3 bases from V and 5 bases from J, with 10 bases in between. The CDR3 sequence is CASSFSRQETQYF. CDR3 DNA: TGTGCCAGCAGCTTCAGTCGGCAGGAGACCCAGTACTTC.

A note on this clone: At one boundary the junction diverges from the germline segment, which might be a read error. The rearrangement uses TRBV6-1 and TRBJ1-2; 7 bases are shared with TRBD1. The CDR3 sequence is 14 residues long. Germline V gene data show CDR1 as MNHNS and CDR2 as SASEGT. This chain's CDR3 is CASSEGGLLWGYTF. CDR3 nucleotides: TGTGCCAGCAGCGAAGGGGGCTTATTATGGGGCTACACCTTC.

V and J are TRBV11-2 and TRBJ1-2; the match to TRBD1 covers 7 bases. J was trimmed by 0 bases and V by 5 bases; bases with no gene match: 12. CDR1 is SGHAT and CDR2 is FQNNGV in the germline V gene. The CDR3 sequence is 17 residues long. CDR3 DNA sequence: TGTGCCAGCAGCCTGACAGGGACTTCTGTAGCTAACTATGGCTACACCTTC. Amino acid sequence: CASSLTGTSVANYGYTF. Complete variable domain (other parts from reference TRBV11-2 and TRBJ1-2): EAGVAQSPRYKIIEKRQSVAFWCNPISGHATLYWYQQILGQGPKLLIQFQNNGVVDDSQLPKDRFSAERLKGVDSTLKIQPAKLEDSAVYLCASSLTGTSVANYGYTFGSGTRLTVV.

The chain is built from TRBV7-9 and TRBJ1-3; perhaps TRBD1 as D (6 bases). The length of the CDR3 is 14 residues. The germline V and J ends were trimmed by 7 bases and 4 bases, with 14 bases remaining between them. In germline, CDR1 is SEHNR, CDR2 FQNEAQ (reference sequence). The CDR3, as DNA: TGTGCCAGCAATTGGGACACGGGGGGAAACACCATATATTTT. It translates to CASNWDTGGNTIYF. Drawing the rest from reference TRBV7-9 and TRBJ1-3, the complete variable domain is DTGVSQNPRHKITKRGQNVTFRCDPISEHNRLYWYRQTLGQGPEFLTYFQNEAQLEKSRLLSDRFSAERPKGSFSTLEIQRTEQGDSAMYLCASNWDTGGNTIYFGEGSWLTVV.

The chain is built from TRBV19 and TRBJ2-2, with D perhaps given as TRBD1 or TRBD2 (5 bases each). The CDR3 contains 16 residues. The V end lost 5 bases, the J end lost 8 bases, and 21 bases lay between the germline ends. The V gene's germline CDR1 is LNHDA and CDR2 SQIVND (reference sequence). CDR3 in amino acids: CASSSPRLRGWGELFF. In DNA, the CDR3 is TGTGCCAGTAGTTCCCCGAGATTGAGGGGATGGGGGGAGCTGTTTTTT.

V gene TRBV10-3 combines with J gene TRBJ1-2; tentative D call: TRBD1 (6 bases). The CDR3 loop spans 13 amino acids. Between the trimmed V and J ends, which lost 7 bases and 6 bases, there was a span of 15 bases. The V gene's germline CDR1 is ENHRY and CDR2 SYGVKD. Here the CDR3 DNA reads TGTGCCATCAATCCCGGGACAATCGATGGCTACACCTTC. Amino acid sequence: CAINPGTIDGYTF.

The chain links TRBV12-3 or TRBV12-4 to TRBJ2-7, with a tentative D call TRBD1 (5 bases). V dropped 4 bases and J dropped 3 bases, with 10 bases sitting between them. CDR3 length: 13 amino acids. The DNA for the CDR3 is TGTGCCAGCAGTTCGGACATAAACTACGAGCAGTACTTC. This gives the protein CASSSDINYEQYF.

The chain uses TRBV3-1 (or the pseudogene TRBV3-2) and TRBJ1-2, with D unclear. The length of the CDR3 is 12 residues. Per germline, CDR1 LGHDT and CDR2 YNNKEL (reference sequence). V shed 0 bases and J shed 13 bases, with 12 bases lying between them. The CDR3 region is CASSQDRRFSTF. In nucleotides, the CDR3 is TGTGCCAGCAGCCAAGATCGGCGCTTTAGCACCTTC.

The chain recombines TRBV4-1 with TRBJ2-1; the match to TRBD1 covers 7 bases. Per the germline V gene, CDR1 is MGHRA and CDR2 is YSYEKL. J lost 4 bases, V lost 3 bases, and 3 bases had no gene match. This CDR3 has 14 amino acids. As DNA, the CDR3 is TGCGCCAGCAGCCACAGACAGGGATACAATGAGCAGTTCTTC. Translated: CASSHRQGYNEQFF.

This clone was seen only once. The gene calls are TRBV6-1 and TRBJ2-3; 9 bases agree with TRBD2. The CDR3 runs 15 residues. After removal of 1 base from V and 2 bases from J, the junction contained 1 base not matched to a gene. Per germline, CDR1 MNHNS and CDR2 SASEGT. The CDR3 coding sequence is TGTGCCAGCAGTGAAGTAGCGGGGGACACAGATACGCAGTATTTT. As protein: CASSEVAGDTDTQYF.

The chain couples TRBV6-5 to TRBJ1-2, with no clear D. Trimming stripped 11 bases from V and 4 bases from J, with 20 bases between. Germline lookup yields CDR1 MNHEY and CDR2 SVGAGI. The CDR3 contains 14 residues. CDR3 region: CAAPRPGRSYGYTF. In nucleotides, the CDR3 is TGTGCCGCCCCGCGCCCCGGGAGGAGCTATGGCTACACCTTC.